The 21 T cell receptor beta chains below come from one sample, sequenced in a study of T cell changes during pregnancy in multiple sclerosis. Repertoires were generated with immunoSEQ multiplex PCR, while TCRdb's copy carries only in-frame clones and drops some. The sample consists of more than 50,000 clones, around 90% of them appearing once. The input for sequencing was peripheral blood, taken after pregnancy. These receptors were collected from a female donor in good health, enrolled as a control in a pregnancy study.

Notes on this clone: An end of the junction does not agree with germline; a read error may underlie this. This chain links TRBV7-7 with TRBJ2-1, with TRBD2 matching over 7 bases. Germline V gives CDR1 SSHAT, CDR2 FNYEAQ (reference sequence). The CDR3 contains 13 residues. The CDR3 loop reads CASSLEAGNEQFF. In DNA, the CDR3 is TGTGCTAGCAGCTTAGAAGCGGGGAATGAGCAGTTCTTC.

CDR3 DNA: TGTGCCAGCAGTTCCCCACAGGGCCCTGAAGCTTTCTTT. Protein product: CASSSPQGPEAFF. The chain couples TRBV6-6 to TRBJ1-1, with D perhaps matching TRBD1 (6 bases). V was cut by 4 bases and J by 6 bases, with 12 bases left in between. The CDR3 sequence is 13 residues long. CDR1 and CDR2 (germline): MNHNY, SVGAGI (reference sequence).

This clone was observed a single time. The J gene is TRBJ1-2, the V gene TRBV10-1; 8 bases are a match to TRBD1. CDR1 and CDR2 (germline): WNHNN, SYGVQD (reference sequence). V shed 6 bases, J shed 8 bases, and the junction held 8 bases outside the gene matches. The length of the CDR3 is 13 residues. DNA of the CDR3: TGCGCCAGCAGCGAGGACAGGGCTGGAGGCTACACCTTC. Its translation is CASSEDRAGGYTF.

J is TRBJ2-1 and V is TRBV21-1; TRBD1 is the table's D call and was not checked against the DNA. TRBV21-1 is assigned pseudogene status. CDR3 size: 17 residues. The CDR3 DNA is TGTGCCAGCAGCAAAGACCCGGGACAGGGGGCCTACAATGAGCAGTTCTTC. It specifies CASSKDPGQGAYNEQFF.

V gene TRBV6-1 combines with J gene TRBJ2-2; 10 nucleotides agree with TRBD1. V was pared by 10 bases and J by 5 bases, with 10 bases of the junction left unmatched. The CDR3 totals 15 residues. Germline loops: CDR1 MNHNS, CDR2 SASEGT. The CDR3 bases are TGTGCCATCAAACTGACAGGGGGCATTACCGGGGAGCTGTTTTTT. This encodes CAIKLTGGITGELFF.

The chain employs TRBV12-5 and TRBJ1-5, with 9 bases matching TRBD1. V shed 3 bases, J shed 5 bases, and the junction held 2 bases outside the gene matches. Germline V gene lookup returns CDR1 LGHNT and CDR2 FRNRAP. The CDR3 covers 14 residues. The CDR3 DNA follows: TGTGCTAGTGGTTTTGGGACAGGGTATCAGCCCCAGCATTTT. This gives the protein CASGFGTGYQPQHF.

This sequence joins TRBV7-9 and TRBJ2-1; 10 positions agree with TRBD1. Trimming cost V 5 bases and J 10 bases; bases outside gene matches: 20. The CDR3 loop spans 18 amino acids. Germline CDR1 is SEHNR and CDR2 is FQNEAQ (reference sequence). The CDR3 coding sequence is TGTGCCAGCAGCCCTACAAGGTCTGGACAGGGGGTAAACAGAGAGCAGTTCTTC. Amino acid sequence: CASSPTRSGQGVNREQFF. Full variable domain (remainder filled in from reference TRBV7-9 and TRBJ2-1): DTGVSQNPRHKITKRGQNVTFRCDPISEHNRLYWYRQTLGQGPEFLTYFQNEAQLEKSRLLSDRFSAERPKGSFSTLEIQRTEQGDSAMYLCASSPTRSGQGVNREQFFGPGTRLTVL.

The chain links TRBV5-1 to TRBJ1-6; no firm D call. CDR1 is SGHRS and CDR2 is YFSETQ in the germline V gene. Between the trimmed V and J ends, which lost 5 bases and 8 bases, there was a span of 14 bases. There are 14 residues in the CDR3. The CDR3 loop reads CASSNGDFDSPLHF. The CDR3 DNA is TGCGCCAGCAGTAACGGAGACTTCGATTCACCCCTCCACTTT.

The gene calls are TRBV6-5 and TRBJ1-2; D is possibly TRBD1 (5 bases). The CDR3 totals 15 residues. V lost 5 bases and J lost 4, with 17 bases in between. CDR1 and CDR2 (germline): MNHEY, SVGAGI. CDR3: CASSPMAGQSYGYTF. In nucleotides, the CDR3 is TGTGCCAGCAGTCCCATGGCGGGGCAGAGCTATGGCTACACCTTC.

The chain combines TRBV6-5 with TRBJ1-3; weak D call: TRBD1 (5 bases). Germline CDR1 MNHEY, CDR2 SVGAGI. Trimming pared 5 bases from V and 0 bases from J, leaving 11 bases between. The CDR3 totals 15 residues. The CDR3 spells CASSLRVFSGNTIYF. CDR3 bases: TGTGCCAGCAGTCTCAGGGTATTCTCTGGAAACACCATATATTTT.

The sample holds a few counts of this clone. The chain has TRBV2 and TRBJ1-6; D is uncertain. Germline loops: CDR1 SNHLY, CDR2 FYNNEI. The CDR3 is 10 residues long. V was pared by 6 bases and J by 15 bases, with 9 bases between. The CDR3 nucleotides read TGTGCCAGCAGGTCCCGGTACCTCCACTTT. Its translation: CASRSRYLHF.

J is TRBJ1-5 and V is TRBV28; the D is unclear. The CDR3 spans 15 residues. Germline V CDR1 and CDR2: MDHEN, SYDVKM. Trimming shortened V by 1 base and J by 6 bases, and 13 bases separated the two germline ends. The CDR3 DNA is TGTGCCAGCAGTTTATTGGGGAGCGTAAGTCAGCCCCAGCATTTT. Protein product: CASSLLGSVSQPQHF. The full variable domain, completed using reference TRBV28 and TRBJ1-5, is DVKVTQSSRYLVKRTGEKVFLECVQDMDHENMFWYRQDPGLGLRLIYFSYDVKMKEKGDIPEGYSVSREKKERFSLILESASTNQTSMYLCASSLLGSVSQPQHFGDGTRLSIL.

The rearrangement joins TRBV5-1 to TRBJ2-3; 12 bases agree with TRBD2. This CDR3 region has 17 residues. CDR1 and CDR2 from the germline V gene are SGHRS and YFSETQ. V trimming: 0 bases; J trimming: 2 bases; junction bases outside the gene matches: 4. CDR3 sequence reads: CASSLELAGGSTDTQYF. As DNA, the CDR3 is TGCGCCAGCAGCTTGGAACTAGCGGGAGGCTCCACAGATACGCAGTATTTT.

This clone appeared once. The gene calls are TRBV2 and TRBJ2-2, with a weak D call TRBD2 (7 bases). Germline loops: CDR1 SNHLY, CDR2 FYNNEI. The CDR3 loop spans 16 amino acids. V dropped 3 bases and J dropped 1 base, with 12 bases sitting between them. The CDR3 reads CASSDAGALNTGELFF. CDR3 DNA sequence: TGTGCCAGCAGTGACGCGGGGGCCTTGAACACCGGGGAGCTGTTTTTT.

The chain combines TRBV29-1 with TRBJ2-7; 8 bases match TRBD1. The germline V gene has CDR1 SQVTM and CDR2 ANQGSEA. This CDR3 has 13 residues. V trimming: 6 bases; J trimming: 3 bases; junction bases outside the gene matches: 7. This CDR3 is CSVAQGENYEQYF. The DNA of the CDR3 is TGCAGCGTGGCACAGGGGGAAAACTACGAGCAGTACTTC.

This clone came up a few times. The CDR3 DNA sequence: TGTGCCAGCAGTGAAAAGGTAGCGGGGGGGCGACACGAGCAGTACTTC. This codes for CASSEKVAGGRHEQYF. V is TRBV2 and J is TRBJ2-7; 11 bases are a match to TRBD2. The CDR3 is made up of 16 amino acids. Germline trimming cut 2 bases from V and 5 bases from J; bases unmatched to any gene: 8. Germline V gene lookup returns CDR1 SNHLY and CDR2 FYNNEI.

The chain has TRBV27 and TRBJ1-5, with a possible D match to TRBD1 (5 bases). V was pared by 6 bases and J by 0 bases, with 12 bases between. CDR3 size: 15 residues. Germline CDR1 MNHEY, CDR2 SMNVEV (reference sequence). The CDR3 DNA reads as TGTGCCAGCAGGCAGACAGCCGATAGCAATCAGCCCCAGCATTTT. Amino acid sequence: CASRQTADSNQPQHF.

The sample holds one count of this clone. CDR3 sequence (DNA): TGTGCCAGCAGCCTGCGGGGTGGTAGGTACGAGCAGTACTTC. It is translated as CASSLRGGRYEQYF. V gene TRBV5-6 combines with J gene TRBJ2-7; D possibly corresponds to TRBD2 (6 bases). V lost 4 bases, J lost 4 bases, and 15 bases lay in between. The CDR3 sequence is 14 residues long. Per the germline V gene, CDR1 is SGHDT and CDR2 is YYEEEE.

The V and J genes are TRBV7-9 and TRBJ2-3; D not resolved. Germline V gives CDR1 SEHNR, CDR2 FQNEAQ (reference sequence). The ends were cut back, 5 bases at V and 6 bases at J, with 9 bases in the middle. CDR3 size: 12 residues. The CDR3 coding sequence is TGTGCCAGCAGCCTACCTAGGGATACGCAGTATTTT. Its translation: CASSLPRDTQYF.

J is TRBJ1-1 and V is TRBV5-1; TRBD1 might be the D (5 bases). CDR3 length equals 14 residues. The germline CDR1 and CDR2 sequences are SGHRS and YFSETQ. Trimming removed 4 bases at V and 0 bases at J, with 10 bases between. The CDR3 nucleotides read TGCGCCAGCAGCCAGGACACCTTGAACACTGAAGCTTTCTTT. Encoded protein: CASSQDTLNTEAFF.

The rearrangement joins TRBV18 to TRBJ1-4; TRBD1 aligns across 8 bases. This CDR3 is 16 amino acids long. The germline CDR1 and CDR2 sequences are KGHSH and LQKENI. V was clipped by 2 bases and J by 7 bases; unmatched bases: 9. In nucleotides, the CDR3 is TGTGCCAGCTCACCATTGAGGACAGGGAAAGGTGAAAAACTGTTTTTT. As protein: CASSPLRTGKGEKLFF.